Described below is a single T cell receptor (beta chain) sequence and its context. Its antigen is currently unknown. Clones were sequenced by immunoSEQ multiplex PCR, and TCRdb holds only the in-frame ones, with some missing. The sample records approximately 18,000 clones, 80% to 90% being singletons. The data were taken from a study of OX40 agonist ivuxolimab in advanced cancers. Study at large: Patients were treated with ivuxolimab, an agonistic anti-OX40 (CD134) antibody. Head and neck, renal cell, melanoma or hepatocellular carcinoma were the cancers that dose-escalation patients had.

Losses at the gene ends were 0 bases for V and 0 bases for J; bases not matched to a gene: 5. The germline V gene encodes CDR1 LGHNA and CDR2 YNFKEQ. This CDR3 is built from 17 residues. Findings and caveats of the study: Doses of 0.1 to 3.0 mg/kg were accompanied by clonal expansion of CD4+ and CD8+ blood T cells by week 6. On average, CD8+ T cells had more expanded clones than CD4+.

This rearrangement joins TRBV4-2 to TRBJ2-4; 7 bases fit TRBD1. This receptor was identified in an adult with an advanced solid tumor such as melanoma, head and neck, liver or kidney cancer. The sequencing used CD4+ or CD8+ T cells sorted from blood, collected in a trial of the OX40 agonist ivuxolimab. The CDR3 reads CASSQDGTVLAKNIQYF. In DNA form, the CDR3 reads TGTGCCAGCAGCCAAGACGGGACAGTGCTAGCCAAAAACATTCAGTACTTC.